Presented here are 4 T cell receptor beta chains from one specimen sequenced in a study of vaccination effects on CD4 cells after COVID-19. Antigen-specific CD4+ T cells expanded by the ViraFEST assay with viral peptide pools were then sequenced. Scientists isolated CD4+ T cells after a roughly 9-day culture period ended. The vaccine given was either BNT162b2 or mRNA-1273, in two doses. The repertoire was sequenced with immunoSEQ multiplex PCR; TCRdb's copy has only in-frame clones and lacks some. The sample includes approximately 61,000 clones, less than 80% of them seen just once. The antigens of these receptors remain unknown. The sample in question was CD4+ T cells from PBMCs cultured with HCoV-229E spike peptides, obtained after COVID-19 vaccination. The origin of the receptors is a human donor who received a COVID-19 vaccine.

The V call is TRBV5-1, the J call TRBJ2-1, with unresolved D. CDR3 size: 14 residues. CDR1 is SGHRS and CDR2 is YFSETQ in the germline V gene. V was shortened by 0 bases and J by 2 bases, with 6 bases between the two germline ends. The DNA for the CDR3 is TGCGCCAGCAGCTTGGGGCAGCCCTACAATGAGCAGTTCTTC. Protein: CASSLGQPYNEQFF. Based on the CDR3 plus reference TRBV5-1 and TRBJ2-1, the full variable domain is KAGVTQTPRYLIKTRGQQVTLSCSPISGHRSVSWYQQTPGQGLQFLFEYFSETQRNKGNFPGRFSGRQFSNSRSEMNVSTLELGDSALYLCASSLGQPYNEQFFGPGTRLTVL.

This chain connects TRBV20-1 to TRBJ1-2; 8 bases align to TRBD1. CDR1 is DFQATT and CDR2 is SNEGSKA in the germline V gene (reference sequence). The CDR3 extends over 11 amino acids. V shed 7 bases and J 7 bases; nucleotides not matched to a gene: 5. CDR3 sequence: CSGQGAFGYTF. DNA of the CDR3: TGCAGTGGGCAGGGGGCGTTTGGCTACACCTTC.

V gene TRBV6-2 or TRBV6-3 combines with J gene TRBJ2-4; possible D gene TRBD1, 5 bases. Germline-derived CDR1 and CDR2 are MNHEY and SVGEGT. Trimming took off 4 bases at V and 3 bases at J, with 13 bases between the two ends. The CDR3 is made up of 15 amino acids. The CDR3 DNA sequence: TGTGCCAGCAGTTCTATACAGGAGAACAAAAACATTCAGTACTTC. As protein: CASSSIQENKNIQYF.

The rearrangement uses TRBV7-4 and TRBJ1-1; D is ambiguous. The CDR3 spans 15 residues. From germline, CDR1 is SGHVT and CDR2 SQSDAQ. The V gene lost 3 bases and the J gene lost 2 bases, with 13 bases spanning the gap. CDR3 loop: CASSFPQYTNTEAFF. In DNA form, the CDR3 reads TGTGCCAGCAGCTTTCCCCAGTATACCAACACTGAAGCTTTCTTT.